These 8 T cell receptor beta chains share one sample of origin, sequenced in a study of naive and memory T cell subsets. Both TRBC1 and TRBC2 were covered by a beta constant-region primer of two equimolar oligonucleotides. Each CDR3 protein gets one entry after TCRdb re-called the UMI-ligation and nested PCR reads with MiXCR. Of roughly 91,000 distinct CDR3 sequences listed, less than 15% are singletons. Sample: central memory CD4+ T cells from blood. The receptors shown here come from a human donor in good health.

The chain recombines TRBV3-1 with TRBJ2-5; D may be TRBD1 or TRBD2 (7 bases each). Germline V gives CDR1 LGHDT, CDR2 YNNKEL (reference sequence). This CDR3 has 15 residues. V lost 6 bases and J 2 bases, leaving 16 bases between the germline ends. The CDR3 coding sequence is TGTGCCAGCAGTAATCGACAGGGACTACAAGAGACCCAGTACTTC. Encoded protein: CASSNRQGLQETQYF.

The chain joins TRBV30 to TRBJ1-2; unclear D gene. This CDR3 is built from 13 residues. Germline V gives CDR1 GTSNPN, CDR2 SVGIG (reference sequence). V lost 4 bases, J lost 11 bases, and 20 bases lay in between. This CDR3 reads CAWMRTRAARYTF. In DNA, the CDR3 is TGTGCCTGGATGCGAACGAGGGCAGCCCGTTACACCTTC.

The chain employs TRBV19 and TRBJ2-7; 7 nucleotides agree with TRBD1. CDR1 and CDR2 (germline): LNHDA, SQIVND (reference sequence). After removal of 9 bases from V and 4 bases from J, the junction contained 9 bases not matched to a gene. This CDR3 region has 13 residues. CDR3: CASTQGPGYEQYF. CDR3 nucleotides: TGTGCCAGCACACAGGGGCCGGGGTACGAGCAGTACTTC.

Many counts were recorded for this clonotype. J is TRBJ2-7 and V is TRBV10-3, with D unclear. The germline V and J ends were trimmed by 0 bases and 3 bases, with 9 bases remaining between them. Germline CDR1 ENHRY, CDR2 SYGVKD. The CDR3 has 14 residues. CDR3 sequence: CAISESAGYYEQYF. CDR3 in DNA: TGTGCCATCAGTGAGTCAGCCGGATACTACGAGCAGTACTTC.

This clonotype was recorded a few times. This clone may be a read error of a much larger clone one base away. V is TRBV29-1 and J is TRBJ2-7; 10 nucleotides agree with TRBD2. The V segment lost 4 bases and the J segment 3 bases; nucleotides outside the gene matches: 3. Germline CDR1 and CDR2: SQVTM and ANQGSEA. The CDR3 contains 13 residues. DNA for the CDR3: TGCAGCGTTGGAGCGGGAGGGCGCTACGAGCAGTACTTC. This gives the protein CSVGAGGRYEQYF.

V is TRBV27 and J is TRBJ1-1; D not resolved. With 3 bases removed from V and 1 base from J, the gap between germline ends came to 12 bases. Germline CDR1 reads MNHEY; CDR2 reads SMNVEV (reference sequence). This CDR3 is built from 15 residues. CDR3 sequence reads: CASSFSVRGNTEAFF. CDR3 in DNA: TGTGCCAGCAGTTTTTCTGTCCGCGGGAACACTGAAGCTTTCTTT.

This clonotype showed up just a few times. The rearrangement uses TRBV9 and TRBJ2-3; the match to TRBD2 covers 8 bases. V was pared by 8 bases and J by 2 bases, with 10 bases of the junction left unmatched. The CDR3 totals 15 residues. From germline, CDR1 is SGDLS and CDR2 YYNGEE. The CDR3 sequence: CASTIAGLNTDTQYF. DNA of the CDR3: TGTGCCAGTACTATAGCGGGGCTCAACACAGATACGCAGTATTTT.

This clonotype has only a few counts. This chain uses TRBV30 with TRBJ2-3; the match to TRBD2 covers 8 bases. V was pared by 0 bases and J by 3 bases, with 5 bases of the junction left unmatched. Per germline, CDR1 GTSNPN and CDR2 SVGIG (reference sequence). The length of the CDR3 is 15 residues. The CDR3 bases are TGTGCCTGGAGTGTACGGGCTAGCGGGACAGATACGCAGTATTTT. Residues: CAWSVRASGTDTQYF.